These T cell receptor beta chains were read from a single sample in a study of T cell responses to AZD1222 COVID-19 vaccine. The method was immunoSEQ multiplex PCR; TCRdb's version includes in-frame clones alone and lacks a portion of them. The sample yields more than 110,000 clones, 80% to 90% seen once. Sequencing was performed on peripheral blood, taken on day 0 of AZD1222 vaccination. The source of these receptors is an adult in good health. CDR3s leave out the opening cysteine and the closing phenylalanine or tryptophan.

TRBV9	TRBJ1-1	ASSAPREGVGHVAEAF
TRBV6-4	TRBJ1-6	ASSVGTDNSPLH
TRBV5-1	TRBJ2-3	ASREGSADTQY
TRBV9	TRBJ2-3	ASSVEASGRQRDTQY
TRBV4-3	TRBJ2-7	ASSRGEGTYEQY
TRBV7-2	TRBJ1-1	ASSLSGGPEAF
TRBV7-2	TRBJ2-3	ASSSGLLYPDTQY
TRBV18	TRBJ2-7	ASSLSGTSGSGSYEQY
TRBV5-8	TRBJ1-1	ASSLPGTVNTEAF
TRBV4-1	TRBJ1-6	ASSQVFNSPLH
TRBV23-1	TRBJ2-7	ASSQSQPYEQY
TRBV14	TRBJ2-1	ASSHDRGFNNEQF
TRBV27	TRBJ1-1	ASSRGGQKRNTEAF
TRBV28	TRBJ1-2	ASSLLFGQGVLYGYT
TRBV13	TRBJ2-7	ASSFPMATYEQY
TRBV2	TRBJ2-5	ASSAARRETQY
TRBV5-5	TRBJ1-4	ASSTGVDEKLF
TRBV27	TRBJ1-5	ASSGYRTRDSNQPQH
TRBV7-9	TRBJ2-7	ASSTTGMQY
TRBV2	TRBJ2-7	ASSAHRGHFYEQY
TRBV27	TRBJ1-1	ASASSGGTALMNTEAF
TRBV19	TRBJ1-5	ASSIMVRQPQH
TRBV30	TRBJ1-6	AWSDLILPLH
TRBV14	TRBJ1-6	ASRLVDNSPLH
TRBV5-1	TRBJ2-3	ASSLRGTGTDTQY
TRBV6-5	TRBJ1-5	ASSLARGGQPQH
TRBV3-1/TRBV3-2	TRBJ1-5	ASSPSSRYQPQH
TRBV19	TRBJ2-2	ASSRDRGGGELF
TRBV18	TRBJ2-1	ASSPFPGTSYNEQF
TRBV6-2/TRBV6-3	TRBJ2-6	ASSLAGANVLT
TRBV12-3/TRBV12-4	TRBJ2-1	ASKKQQGAEKF
TRBV15	TRBJ2-7	ATSRGFGQASYEQY
TRBV19	TRBJ1-5	ASSLAGQVRNQPQH
TRBV7-2	TRBJ2-1	ASSPASFQF
TRBV5-4	TRBJ2-7	ASSIGQGAVGYEQY
TRBV29-1	TRBJ1-2	SVRVHYGYT
TRBV5-8	TRBJ1-6	ASRTVNSPLH
TRBV24-1	TRBJ2-1	ATSDHGWDGRGDEQF
TRBV27	TRBJ2-7	ASKSDEREFHEQY
TRBV3-1/TRBV3-2	TRBJ2-5	ASSQASGAQETQY
TRBV9	TRBJ1-1	ASSAAGFAEAF
TRBV6-1	TRBJ1-1	ASSEIRGLLNTEAF
TRBV21-1	TRBJ2-7	ASSKTLEGTRTGGKYEQY
TRBV6-1	TRBJ2-7	ASSEAFAGYEQY
TRBV27	TRBJ2-3	ASSSPGSSTDTQY
TRBV2	TRBJ2-1	ASSDSGSGNEQF
TRBV9	TRBJ2-1	ASSVGGDEQF
TRBV4-3	TRBJ2-2	ASSQIRAGELF
TRBV7-2	TRBJ2-3	ASSLVGTGRTDTQY
TRBV7-8	TRBJ2-5	ASSLAFPQFATD
TRBV19	TRBJ1-1	ASSIGYTEAF
TRBV11-3	TRBJ2-7	ASSLVYIREAYEQY
TRBV9	TRBJ1-4	ASSSRPGMGEKLF
TRBV4-3	TRBJ1-6	ASSQQEDSPLH
TRBV28	TRBJ1-2	ASSITGGHYGYT
TRBV19	TRBJ1-5	ASSVGTGGGNQPQH
TRBV24-1	TRBJ2-1	ATSDPGASGGNEQF
TRBV5-4	TRBJ1-1	ASSRRTGKGTEAF
TRBV3-1/TRBV3-2	TRBJ2-1	ASSHLAGGPVNEQF